The clone carrying this TCR beta chain was seen many times. Its antigen is unidentified. This specimen comes from a study of early T cells in non-severe SARS-CoV-2 infection. Turning to the study itself: Sequencing of bulk RNA from unsorted whole blood was done, without chain pairing.

Findings and limits, study-wide: Matching with VDJdb favored anti-spike CD8 responses (missing private and CD4 specificities).

Tagging with unique molecular identifiers was applied to individual cDNA molecules. TCRdb reprocessed the 5' RACE reads via MiXCR and lists one record per CDR3 protein. In the table there are tens of thousands of distinct CDR3 sequences, 12% of which are singletons. Trimming took 3 bases from V and 0 from J, leaving 12 bases between them. This CDR3 spans 16 amino acids. Germline assignment: CDR1 SGHTA and CDR2 FQGTGA. V and J are TRBV7-3 and TRBJ2-1; no clear D. The TCR sequence derives from an adult who was a healthcare worker with PCR-confirmed SARS-CoV-2 infection or an uninfected control (not recorded which). The sequenced sample was whole blood. The CDR3 bases are TGTGCCAGCAGCTTCCTTCCCATCCTCTCCTACAATGAGCAGTTCTTC. As protein: CASSFLPILSYNEQFF.